A single sample is the source of the 20 T cell receptor beta chains below, sequenced in a study of regulatory T cells in long-lasting Graves disease. Investigators prepared the TCR beta libraries by applying iRepertoire HTBI primers and Arm-PCR of CDR3 regions. MiXCR was run by TCRdb on the multiplex PCR reads, yielding one entry per CDR3 protein. The sample has under 450,000 distinct CDR3 sequences, approximately 23% seen once; the top ten hold 25% to 35%. Time point specified: persistent/refractory GD, antithyroid drugs over 5 years with positive TRAb. With RNA extracted from PBMCs as input, the TCR library was made. The sample consisted of peripheral blood mononuclear cells (PBMCs), taken when the disease was refractory, from a patient treated with antithyroid drugs. The source of these receptors is a woman in her 40s with Graves disease.

This clonotype was counted only a few times. This chain uses TRBV4-2 with TRBJ1-4; TRBD1 matches 8 bases. J lost 8 bases, V lost 2 bases, and 7 bases had no gene match. CDR1 and CDR2 (germline): LGHNA, YNFKEQ. The CDR3 covers 15 residues. CDR3 coding DNA: TGTGCCAGCAGCCAACCTGGACAGGGAGAAGAAAAACTGTTTTTT. Protein product: CASSQPGQGEEKLFF.

Only a few counts were recorded for this clonotype. The V call is TRBV28, the J call TRBJ1-5; 9 bases agree with TRBD1. The CDR3 loop spans 19 amino acids. Germline V gives CDR1 MDHEN, CDR2 SYDVKM. The J segment lost 0 bases and the V segment lost 0 bases, leaving 9 bases of the junction unmatched. The CDR3 bases are TGTGCCAGCAGTTTATGGGGACAGGGAATCCCTTATAGCAATCAGCCCCAGCATTTT. As protein: CASSLWGQGIPYSNQPQHF.

Comment on this clonotype: This may stem from a read error, because a much larger clone lies one nucleotide away. The chain combines TRBV2 with TRBJ2-7, with 7 bases aligning to TRBD1. CDR1 and CDR2 (germline): SNHLY, FYNNEI. The CDR3 runs 14 residues. CDR3 DNA sequence: TGTGCCAGCACAGAAGGGACAGCCTCCTACGAGCAGCACTTC. Translated: CASTEGTASYEQHF.

This clonotype was seen a handful of times. V gene TRBV20-1 combines with J gene TRBJ2-7, with 7 bases fitting TRBD2. CDR3 length: 16 residues. Germline-derived CDR1 and CDR2 are DFQATT and SNEGSKA (reference sequence). V shed 3 bases, J shed 0 bases, and the junction held 11 bases outside the gene matches. The CDR3 sequence: CSASPRLAFISYEQYF. The CDR3 DNA reads as TGCAGTGCTAGCCCACGACTAGCTTTTATCTCCTACGAGCAGTACTTC.

The table lists this clonotype with a count of one. This rearrangement joins TRBV5-5 to TRBJ2-1, with 9 bases aligning to TRBD1. Germline CDR1 SGHKS, CDR2 YYEKEE (reference sequence). Trimming took 3 bases from V and 8 from J; bases not matched to a gene: 6. The CDR3 covers 14 residues. CDR3: CASSSGTGWYEQFF. The CDR3 DNA is TGTGCCAGCAGCTCCGGGACAGGGTGGTATGAGCAGTTCTTC.

This clonotype showed up just a few times. V and J are TRBV13 and TRBJ2-7, with D possibly TRBD2 on 5 matching bases. V lost 1 base, J lost 6 bases, and 13 bases lay in between. The CDR3 is 14 residues long. Germline assignment: CDR1 PRHDT and CDR2 FYEKMQ (reference sequence). The CDR3: CASSLVSDAGEQYF. The CDR3 nucleotides read TGTGCCAGCAGCTTAGTGTCCGATGCGGGCGAGCAGTACTTC.

This chain joins TRBV15 and TRBJ1-5, with TRBD1 as a possible D gene (6 bases). The germline V and J ends were trimmed by 0 bases and 4 bases, with 10 bases remaining between them. CDR1 is LNHNV, CDR2 YYDKDF, per germline (reference sequence). The CDR3 sequence is 15 residues long. The CDR3 sequence is CATSREGQMNQPQHF. CDR3 in DNA: TGTGCCACCAGCAGAGAAGGACAGATGAATCAGCCCCAGCATTTT.

This clonotype was seen a few times. V gene TRBV19 combines with J gene TRBJ1-1; TRBD1 agrees at 7 bases. There are 14 residues in the CDR3. V dropped 3 bases and J dropped 3; count of bases not matched to a gene: 4. Germline V CDR1 and CDR2: LNHDA, SQIVND (reference sequence). The CDR3 spells CASSMWQGDTEAFF. The CDR3 DNA reads TGTGCCAGTAGTATGTGGCAGGGGGACACTGAAGCTTTCTTT. Full variable domain (outside the CDR3, taken from reference TRBV19 and TRBJ1-1): DGGITQSPKYLFRKEGQNVTLSCEQNLNHDAMYWYRQDPGQGLRLIYYSQIVNDFQKGDIAEGYSVSREKKESFPLTVTSAQKNPTAFYLCASSMWQGDTEAFFGQGTRLTVV.

This clonotype was found a few times. The chain uses TRBV10-3 and TRBJ2-7; TRBD1 matches 7 bases. V was pared by 6 bases and J by 1 base, with 21 bases of the junction left unmatched. Germline values: CDR1 ENHRY, CDR2 SYGVKD. The CDR3 has 19 amino acids. The chain's CDR3 is CAIRSLGSGGSRRSYEQYF. The CDR3 coding sequence is TGTGCCATCAGATCTCTCGGGTCAGGGGGTTCGAGGAGATCCTACGAGCAGTACTTC.

The chain uses TRBV25-1 and TRBJ1-3; D uncertain. Trimming left V 4 bases short and J 0 bases short, with 13 bases between. The CDR3 totals 16 residues. The germline CDR1 and CDR2 sequences are MGHDK and SYGVNS. CDR3 coding DNA: TGTGCCAGCAGTGCGCATAGGGCCGTCTCTGGAAACACCATATATTTT. Its translation: CASSAHRAVSGNTIYF.

This clonotype was seen many times. This chain connects TRBV6-1 to TRBJ2-7; D is undetermined. V lost 5 bases to trimming and J lost 2 bases, with 4 bases between them. CDR1 and CDR2 (germline): MNHNS, SASEGT. This CDR3 spans 11 amino acids. Here the CDR3 DNA reads TGTGCCAGCAGTATCCCCTACGAGCAGTACTTC. Translated: CASSIPYEQYF.

This clonotype came up many times. The V call is TRBV6-1, the J call TRBJ2-7; possible D gene TRBD1, 5 bases. The germline CDR1 and CDR2 sequences are MNHNS and SASEGT. CDR3 length equals 15 residues. V lost 3 bases and J 3 bases, leaving 15 bases between the germline ends. The chain's CDR3 is CASSDKSPGIYEQYF. In nucleotides, the CDR3 is TGTGCCAGCAGTGACAAATCGCCAGGGATCTACGAGCAGTACTTC.

The chain carries TRBV28 and TRBJ1-1; D remains ambiguous. Germline lookup yields CDR1 MDHEN and CDR2 SYDVKM. The CDR3 covers 13 residues. The V end was cut by 6 bases, the J end by 7 bases, with 15 bases between. The CDR3 here is CASRPEGKLEAFF. The CDR3 DNA sequence: TGTGCCAGCAGACCCGAGGGAAAACTTGAAGCTTTCTTT.

The chain recombines TRBV6-1 with TRBJ2-7; 7 positions agree with TRBD1. CDR1 is MNHNS, CDR2 SASEGT, per germline. J was trimmed by 2 bases and V by 5 bases; bases with no gene match: 12. The CDR3 extends over 16 amino acids. The CDR3 spells CASSPTPGTATYEQYF. The CDR3 DNA sequence: TGTGCCAGCAGTCCAACGCCCGGGACAGCCACCTACGAGCAGTACTTC.

In this sample, this clonotype turned up a few times. The CDR3 DNA sequence: TGTGCCATCAAAGTAGATAACACTGAAGCTTTCTTT. Translating gives CAIKVDNTEAFF. The rearrangement uses TRBV10-3 and TRBJ1-1, with unresolved D. Germline V gene data show CDR1 as ENHRY and CDR2 as SYGVKD. V was cut by 7 bases and J by 2 bases, with 8 bases left in between. CDR3 length equals 12 residues.

The chain links TRBV20-1 to TRBJ2-7; D unclear. This CDR3 comprises 15 residues. Germline V gene sequence: CDR1 DFQATT, CDR2 SNEGSKA (reference sequence). V gave up 3 bases and J gave up 3 bases, with 18 bases separating them. CDR3 loop: CSARGPTGHFYEQYF. CDR3 nucleotides: TGCAGTGCTAGGGGCCCTACCGGTCATTTCTACGAGCAGTACTTC.

This clonotype was recorded a few times. The V call is TRBV6-2 or TRBV6-3, the J call TRBJ2-7; D gene uncertain. Germline V gives CDR1 MNHEY, CDR2 SVGEGT. V was clipped by 2 bases and J by 0 bases, with 26 bases between them. The length of the CDR3 is 20 residues. The CDR3 is CASSYRTLDTGQRFSYEQYF. The DNA of the CDR3 is TGTGCCAGCAGTTACCGCACGCTCGACACCGGGCAACGGTTCTCCTACGAGCAGTACTTC.

This clonotype has ten or more counts. The gene calls are TRBV11-2 and TRBJ2-7; 8 bases match TRBD2. This CDR3 is 14 amino acids long. J lost 3 bases, V lost 7 bases, and 8 bases had no gene match. Per germline, CDR1 SGHAT and CDR2 FQNNGV. CDR3 nucleotide sequence: TGTGCCAGCACCTTCGGACTAGCCTTCTACGAGCAGTACTTC. Translation gives CASTFGLAFYEQYF.

In its sample, this clonotype was seen many times. The CDR3 does not close with the conserved phenylalanine or tryptophan, likely indicating a read error. Because the CDR3's place on the DNA is in doubt, the DNA is left out and the CDR3 is given as listed by TCRdb. The CDR3 region is CASNRGPYEPSTS. The J gene is TRBJ2-7, the V gene TRBV6-1; no check of the table's D call, TRBD1, against the DNA was made. The CDR3 numbers 13 amino acids, ends counted. The V gene's germline CDR1 is MNHNS and CDR2 SASEGT.

The CDR3 region is CASSLGPISAGNTIYF. The DNA of the CDR3 is TGTGCCAGCAGCTTGGGACCAATCAGCGCTGGAAACACCATATATTTT. The chain couples TRBV7-6 to TRBJ1-3, with D perhaps TRBD1 (5 bases). Trimming took off 3 bases at V and 2 bases at J, with 14 bases between the two ends. Germline CDR1 SGHVS, CDR2 FNYEAQ. This CDR3 is built from 16 residues.